This TCR beta chain was recovered during a study of stem cell transplantation in POMP-related autoinflammatory disease. Across the whole study: The study hypothesized thymoproteasome defects skew the TRB repertoire via impaired CD8+ selection. Regarding the study as a whole: In PRAID patients, the number of distinct TRB V-J gene pairings was restricted. A trend toward lower repertoire diversity and greater clonality appeared in every analyzed T-cell subset of PRAID patients.

This table comes from immunoSEQ multiplex PCR, and its TCRdb copy is limited to in-frame clones, with some not included. This table holds 6,500 to 7,500 clones, roughly 80% found once. Turning to this clone: The target antigen is unknown.

The V end was cut by 0 bases, the J end by 1 base, with 9 bases between. The CDR3 has 15 amino acids. Germline V gene data show CDR1 as LNHNV and CDR2 as YYDKDF (reference sequence). Sequencing input: a CXCR5-defined cell subset from PBMCs. The TCR was taken from a human donor in good health. V is TRBV15 and J is TRBJ1-1; D remains ambiguous. DNA for the CDR3: TGTGCCACCAGCAGAGATTTGGGTAGGAACACTGAAGCTTTCTTT. Residues: CATSRDLGRNTEAFF.